The rows below give T cell receptor beta chains drawn from one sample of a study of breast tumors, draining lymph nodes, adjacent tissues. TCRdb re-called the multiplex PCR reads with MiXCR, one entry per CDR3 protein. The table lists approximately 210,000 distinct CDR3 sequences, roughly 32% of them singletons. Sequencing used axillary lymph node tissue. All receptors derive from a female donor with breast cancer. Some clones in this sample may be carry-over from other donors' samples. The conserved cysteine and the conserved F or W are not part of the CDR3 here.

v_gene	j_gene	CDR3aa
TRBV5-1	TRBJ1-1	ASSLGGRVTEAF
TRBV10-3	TRBJ1-3	AQSGNTIY
TRBV5-1	TRBJ1-6	ASSFTGNESPLH
TRBV19	TRBJ1-2	ASSITGLYGYT
TRBV5-5	TRBJ1-2	ARFGYGYT
TRBV20-1	TRBJ1-2	SASLSGSDYGYT
TRBV4-1	TRBJ1-2	ASSRRPVGSNYGYT
TRBV14	TRBJ1-1	ASSQARPLNTEAF
TRBV18	TRBJ2-7	ASSPGSWEQY
TRBV2	TRBJ1-5	ASSEWVEHAYEH
TRBV7-8	TRBJ1-1	ASSLRQGGNTEAF
TRBV11-2	TRBJ1-2	ASSLDRVSLYGYT
TRBV3-1	TRBJ1-4	ASSPREGEKLF
TRBV10-1	TRBJ2-7	ASSPSGRAYEQY
TRBV7-8	TRBJ2-1	ASSPSQGTSYNEQF
TRBV7-9	TRBJ1-2	ASSLEGGHIYGYT
TRBV6-2/TRBV6-3	TRBJ1-2	ASSPIDRVGGYT
TRBV5-1	TRBJ2-3	ASNSETGRGTDTQY
TRBV2	TRBJ2-1	ASSDRTSGSNEQF
TRBV15	TRBJ2-3	ATSTSAGVTDTQY
TRBV27	TRBJ2-7	ASKRGPSYEQY
TRBV20-1	TRBJ1-5	SAYQGVYSNQPQH
TRBV19	TRBJ2-1	ASKTSGSGNEQF
TRBV18	TRBJ2-6	ASSPIFRQGSSGANVLT
TRBV6-2/TRBV6-3	TRBJ2-3	ASSHRTPRKADTQY
TRBV28	TRBJ1-5	ASSLFRFLSNQPQH
TRBV20-1	TRBJ2-7	SANSGNTYEQY
TRBV6-5	TRBJ1-5	ASRYRGLNSPQH
TRBV29-1	TRBJ1-6	SVEKEGGNNSPLH
TRBV5-5	TRBJ2-7	ASSSGGQGYEQY
TRBV28	TRBJ1-2	ASVDRGLWGYT
TRBV9	TRBJ2-3	ASSVGGGTSLEQY
TRBV7-2	TRBJ2-2	ASSQEEASGELF
TRBV29-1	TRBJ1-2	SVDRDYGYT
TRBV5-1	TRBJ2-5	ASSWGSGGDGAQY
TRBV29-1	TRBJ1-3	SKGLAGNTIY
TRBV7-2	TRBJ2-5	ASRRGALATQY
TRBV5-1	TRBJ2-3	ASSPRTGRSTDTQY
TRBV6-2/TRBV6-3	TRBJ1-2	ASSHSSAGYGYT
TRBV5-1	TRBJ1-4	ASSLGTGHEKLF
TRBV15	TRBJ2-5	ATSRALAGEETQY
TRBV20-1	TRBJ2-3	SASRETDTQY
TRBV11-2	TRBJ2-7	ASSLRGTGSYEQY
TRBV27	TRBJ2-7	ASSKAGTSGFLSYEQY
TRBV5-1	TRBJ1-6	ASSTDRDLSPLH
TRBV5-1	TRBJ2-3	ASSSSTPTDTQY
TRBV29-1	TRBJ1-1	SVDPGNTEAF
TRBV14	TRBJ2-7	ASSPRTSGGLISSEQY
TRBV3-1	TRBJ1-6	ASSHGTGANSPLH
TRBV19	TRBJ2-3	ASSAGRAITDTQY
TRBV29-1	TRBJ1-2	SVAGTYGYT
TRBV6-5	TRBJ2-2	ASSYRAGVTGELF